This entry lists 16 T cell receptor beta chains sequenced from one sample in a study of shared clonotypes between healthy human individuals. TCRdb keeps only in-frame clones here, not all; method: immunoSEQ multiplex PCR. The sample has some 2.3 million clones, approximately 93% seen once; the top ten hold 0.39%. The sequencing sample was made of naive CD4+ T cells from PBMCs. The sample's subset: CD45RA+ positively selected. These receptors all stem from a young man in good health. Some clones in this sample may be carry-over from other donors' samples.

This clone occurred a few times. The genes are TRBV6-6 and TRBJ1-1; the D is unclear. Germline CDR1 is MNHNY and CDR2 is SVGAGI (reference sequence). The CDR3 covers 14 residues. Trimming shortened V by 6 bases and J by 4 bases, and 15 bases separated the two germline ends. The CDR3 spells CASRPGPVGTEAFF. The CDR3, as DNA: TGTGCCAGCAGACCCGGCCCCGTTGGCACTGAAGCTTTCTTT.

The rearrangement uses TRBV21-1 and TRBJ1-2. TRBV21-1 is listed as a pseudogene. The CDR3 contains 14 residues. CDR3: CATPCTSTSYGYTF. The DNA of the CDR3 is TGTGCCACCCCCTGTACTTCGACCAGTTATGGCTACACCTTC.

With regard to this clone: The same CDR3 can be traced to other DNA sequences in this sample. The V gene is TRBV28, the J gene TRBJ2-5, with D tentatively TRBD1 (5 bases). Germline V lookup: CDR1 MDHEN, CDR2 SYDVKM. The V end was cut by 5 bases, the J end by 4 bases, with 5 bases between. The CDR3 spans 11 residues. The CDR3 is CASSQGETQYF. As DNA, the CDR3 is TGTGCCAGCAGTCAGGGAGAGACCCAGTACTTC.

The CDR3 region has the DNA TGTGCCAGTAAGCCCCACGACAGGGAAACCTACGAGCAGTACTTC. This gives the protein CASKPHDRETYEQYF. V usage is TRBV14 and J usage is TRBJ2-7; TRBD1 matches 7 bases. The CDR3 contains 15 residues. CDR1 and CDR2 (germline): SGHDN, FVKESK. V lost 9 bases, J lost 2 bases, and 13 bases stayed unmatched.

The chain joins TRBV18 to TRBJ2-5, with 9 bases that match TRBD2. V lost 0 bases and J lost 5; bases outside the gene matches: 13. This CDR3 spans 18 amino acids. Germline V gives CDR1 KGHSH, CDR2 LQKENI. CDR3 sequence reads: CASSPPSRGRAGVETQYF. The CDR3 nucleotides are TGTGCCAGCTCACCACCGTCTCGCGGGAGGGCCGGGGTCGAGACCCAGTACTTC.

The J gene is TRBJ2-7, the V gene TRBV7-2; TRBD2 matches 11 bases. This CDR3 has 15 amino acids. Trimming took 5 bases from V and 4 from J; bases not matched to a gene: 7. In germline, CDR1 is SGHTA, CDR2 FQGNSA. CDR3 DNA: TGTGCCAGCAGCCTACTAGCGGGAGAGGGATACGAGCAGTACTTC. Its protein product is CASSLLAGEGYEQYF.

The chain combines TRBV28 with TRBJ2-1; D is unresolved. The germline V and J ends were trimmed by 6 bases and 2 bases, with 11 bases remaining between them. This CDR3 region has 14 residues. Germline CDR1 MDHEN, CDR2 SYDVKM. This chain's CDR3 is CASSPTKTYNEQFF. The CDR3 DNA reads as TGTGCCAGCAGCCCGACGAAAACCTACAATGAGCAGTTCTTC.

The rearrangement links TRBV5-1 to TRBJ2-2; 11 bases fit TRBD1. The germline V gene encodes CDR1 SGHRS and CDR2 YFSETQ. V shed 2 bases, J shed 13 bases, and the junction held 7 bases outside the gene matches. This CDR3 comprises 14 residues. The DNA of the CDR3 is TGCGCCAGCAGCTTAGGACAGGGGGCCCTTAGGCTGTTTTTT. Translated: CASSLGQGALRLFF.

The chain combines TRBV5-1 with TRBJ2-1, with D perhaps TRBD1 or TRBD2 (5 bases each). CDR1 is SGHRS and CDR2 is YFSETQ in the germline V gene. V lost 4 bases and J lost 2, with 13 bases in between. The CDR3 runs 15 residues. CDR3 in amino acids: CASSPGTSPYNEQFF. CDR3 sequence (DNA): TGCGCCAGCAGCCCCGGGACGTCGCCCTACAATGAGCAGTTCTTC.

Written as DNA, the CDR3 is TGTGCCAGCAGCGCACAGGGGGCTCTATCTGGAAACACCATATATTTT. It specifies CASSAQGALSGNTIYF. This sequence joins TRBV9 and TRBJ1-3, with 9 bases fitting TRBD1. CDR1 is SGDLS and CDR2 is YYNGEE in the germline V gene. Unmatched junction bases numbered 5, after V lost 3 bases and J lost 1 base. The length of the CDR3 is 16 residues. The complete variable domain, with remaining parts taken from reference TRBV9 and TRBJ1-3, reads DSGVTQTPKHLITATGQRVTLRCSPRSGDLSVYWYQQSLDQGLQFLIQYYNGEERAKGNILERFSAQQFPDLHSELNLSSLELGDSALYFCASSAQGALSGNTIYFGEGSWLTVV.

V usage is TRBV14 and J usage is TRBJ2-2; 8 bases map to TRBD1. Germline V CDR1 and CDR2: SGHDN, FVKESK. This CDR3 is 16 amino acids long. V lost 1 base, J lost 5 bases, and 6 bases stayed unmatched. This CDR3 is CASSQARTGTTGELFF. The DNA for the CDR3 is TGTGCCAGCAGCCAAGCCCGGACAGGGACGACCGGGGAGCTGTTTTTT.

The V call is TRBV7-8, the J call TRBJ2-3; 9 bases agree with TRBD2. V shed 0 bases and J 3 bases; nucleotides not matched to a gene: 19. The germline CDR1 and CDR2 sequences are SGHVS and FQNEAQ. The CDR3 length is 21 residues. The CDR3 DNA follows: TGTGCCAGCAGCTTAGCTATGCGGGGGGTTTGGGGACTAGCAAGAACAGATACGCAGTATTTT. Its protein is CASSLAMRGVWGLARTDTQYF. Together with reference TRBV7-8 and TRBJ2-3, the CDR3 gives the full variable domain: GAGVSQSPRYKVAKRGQDVALRCDPISGHVSLFWYQQALGQGPEFLTYFQNEAQLDKSGLPSDRFFAERPEGSVSTLKIQRTQQEDSAVYLCASSLAMRGVWGLARTDTQYFGPGTRLTVL.

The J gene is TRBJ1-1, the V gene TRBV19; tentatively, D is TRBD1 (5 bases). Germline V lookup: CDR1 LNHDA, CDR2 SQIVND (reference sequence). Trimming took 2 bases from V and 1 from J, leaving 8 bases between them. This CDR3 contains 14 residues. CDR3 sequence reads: CASSIRGANTEAFF. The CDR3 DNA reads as TGTGCCAGTAGTATACGAGGGGCGAACACTGAAGCTTTCTTT.

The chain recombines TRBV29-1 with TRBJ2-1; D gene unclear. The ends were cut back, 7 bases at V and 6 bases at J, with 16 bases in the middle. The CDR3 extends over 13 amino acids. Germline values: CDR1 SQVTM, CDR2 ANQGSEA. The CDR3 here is CSGNRIPGNEQFF. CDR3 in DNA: TGCAGCGGAAACCGAATACCAGGCAATGAGCAGTTCTTC.

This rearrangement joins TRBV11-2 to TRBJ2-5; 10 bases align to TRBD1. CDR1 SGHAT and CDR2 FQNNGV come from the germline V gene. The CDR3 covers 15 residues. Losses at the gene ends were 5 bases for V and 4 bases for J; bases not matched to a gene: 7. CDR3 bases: TGTGCCAGCAGCCTACCGGGACAGGGGAGAGAGACCCAGTACTTC. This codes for CASSLPGQGRETQYF.

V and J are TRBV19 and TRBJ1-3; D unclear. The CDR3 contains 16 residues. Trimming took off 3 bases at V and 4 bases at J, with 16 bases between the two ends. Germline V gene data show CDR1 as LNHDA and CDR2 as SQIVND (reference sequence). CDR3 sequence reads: CASSIDGRLLGNTIYF. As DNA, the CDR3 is TGTGCCAGTAGTATTGACGGAAGACTATTGGGAAACACCATATATTTT. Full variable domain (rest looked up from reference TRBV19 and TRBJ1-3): DGGITQSPKYLFRKEGQNVTLSCEQNLNHDAMYWYRQDPGQGLRLIYYSQIVNDFQKGDIAEGYSVSREKKESFPLTVTSAQKNPTAFYLCASSIDGRLLGNTIYFGEGSWLTVV.